This TCR beta chain derives from a study of shared clonotypes between healthy human individuals. CD8 cells classed as naive were CD45RO-negative and positively selected for CCR7, excluding terminally differentiated effector memory CD45RA+ cells. V was pared by 0 bases and J by 4 bases, with 16 bases between. The CDR3 runs 16 residues. CDR1 is SGHNT, CDR2 YENEEA, per germline. Each replicate PCR on the sorted subsets used 150 to 200 ng DNA (around 30,000 T cell genomes). The method was immunoSEQ multiplex PCR; TCRdb's version includes in-frame clones alone and lacks a portion of them. The sample shows roughly 890,000 clones, nearly 95% of them seen only once.

The chain couples TRBV11-3 to TRBJ2-7, with TRBD1 as a possible D gene (5 bases). Material: naive CD8+ T cells sorted from blood. The TCR comes from a man under 40 in good health. In nucleotides, the CDR3 is TGTGCCAGCAGCTTAGATTCGACGACAGACTTATACGAGCAGTACTTC. Its protein is CASSLDSTTDLYEQYF.